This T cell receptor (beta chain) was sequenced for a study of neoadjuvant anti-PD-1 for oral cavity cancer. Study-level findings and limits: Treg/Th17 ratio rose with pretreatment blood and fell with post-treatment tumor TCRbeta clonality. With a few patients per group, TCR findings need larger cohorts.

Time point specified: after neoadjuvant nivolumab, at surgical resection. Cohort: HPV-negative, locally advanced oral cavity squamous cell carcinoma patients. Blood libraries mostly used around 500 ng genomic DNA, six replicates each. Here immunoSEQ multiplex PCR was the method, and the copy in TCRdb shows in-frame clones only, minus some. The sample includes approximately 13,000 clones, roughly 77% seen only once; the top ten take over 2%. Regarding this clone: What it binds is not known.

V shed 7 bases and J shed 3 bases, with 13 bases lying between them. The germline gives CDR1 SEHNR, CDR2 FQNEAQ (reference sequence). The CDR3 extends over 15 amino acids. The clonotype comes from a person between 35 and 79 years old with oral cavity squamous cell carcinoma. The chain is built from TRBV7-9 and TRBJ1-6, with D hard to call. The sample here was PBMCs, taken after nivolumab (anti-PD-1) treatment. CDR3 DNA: TGTGCCAGCAACCGCGCGGACGGCTATAATTCACCCCTCCACTTT. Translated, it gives CASNRADGYNSPLHF.